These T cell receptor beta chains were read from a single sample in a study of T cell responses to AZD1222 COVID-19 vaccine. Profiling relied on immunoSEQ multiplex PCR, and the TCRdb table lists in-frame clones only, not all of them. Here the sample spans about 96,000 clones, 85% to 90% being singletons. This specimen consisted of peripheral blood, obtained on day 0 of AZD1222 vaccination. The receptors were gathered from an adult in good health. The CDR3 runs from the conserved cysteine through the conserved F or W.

cdr3_aa: CASSFRGRPSGANVLTF
v_call: TRBV28
cdr3_length: 17

cdr3_aa: CASSLNKGNYGYTF
v_call: TRBV28
cdr3_length: 14

cdr3_aa: CASSPIGDREQYF
v_call: TRBV18
cdr3_length: 13

cdr3_aa: CASSLLTTSVNTGELFF
v_call: TRBV28
cdr3_length: 17

cdr3_aa: CSVGVGAGSNQPQHF
v_call: TRBV29-1
cdr3_length: 15

cdr3_aa: CASSEVGGRAGTGELFF
v_call: TRBV2
cdr3_length: 17

cdr3_aa: CASSSILGNTGELFF
v_call: TRBV7-3
cdr3_length: 15

cdr3_aa: CASSSASYEQYF
v_call: TRBV7-2
cdr3_length: 12

cdr3_aa: CASGPGEANYGYTF
v_call: TRBV12-5
cdr3_length: 14

cdr3_aa: CAWTGTYEQYF
v_call: TRBV30
cdr3_length: 11

cdr3_aa: CASSRDAGDNSPLHF
v_call: TRBV7-2
cdr3_length: 15

cdr3_aa: CASSPPAGAETQYF
v_call: TRBV7-2
cdr3_length: 14

cdr3_aa: CASSLEGARSYEQYF
v_call: TRBV5-4
cdr3_length: 15

cdr3_aa: CAWSVGAGISNQPQHF
v_call: TRBV30
cdr3_length: 16

cdr3_aa: CASSQRLATYNEQFF
v_call: TRBV6-6
cdr3_length: 15

cdr3_aa: CAISDRGSGNTIYF
v_call: TRBV28
cdr3_length: 14

cdr3_aa: CASSSRQGEIQETQYF
v_call: TRBV7-9
cdr3_length: 16

cdr3_aa: CASRGHGAGELFF
v_call: TRBV25-1
cdr3_length: 13

cdr3_aa: CASRPGTSTDTQYF
v_call: TRBV28
cdr3_length: 14

cdr3_aa: CASSLGTRSDNEQFF
v_call: TRBV6-5
cdr3_length: 15

cdr3_aa: CASSPDLAGTDTQYF
v_call: TRBV7-2
cdr3_length: 15

cdr3_aa: CASSFRGSYEQYF
v_call: TRBV27
cdr3_length: 13

cdr3_aa: CASSYSAGETEAFF
v_call: TRBV6-2/TRBV6-3
cdr3_length: 14

cdr3_aa: CASIGSQETQYF
v_call: TRBV19
cdr3_length: 12

cdr3_aa: CASRSGQNTEAFF
v_call: TRBV6-6
cdr3_length: 13

cdr3_aa: CASSALSSGSPYEQYF
v_call: TRBV6-1
cdr3_length: 16

cdr3_aa: CASSLGARVSSPLHF
v_call: TRBV28
cdr3_length: 15

cdr3_aa: CASSVYTGGPDNEQFF
v_call: TRBV9
cdr3_length: 16

cdr3_aa: CASSFPSGSGETQYF
v_call: TRBV7-2
cdr3_length: 15

cdr3_aa: CASATGNQPQHF
v_call: TRBV6-5
cdr3_length: 12

cdr3_aa: CASSITGASYHEQFF
v_call: TRBV6-2/TRBV6-3
cdr3_length: 15

cdr3_aa: CASRKREGRGEQYF
v_call: TRBV27
cdr3_length: 14

cdr3_aa: CASSFGQGLSYGYTF
v_call: TRBV7-2
cdr3_length: 15

cdr3_aa: CASSLPGTGIHEQYF
v_call: TRBV28
cdr3_length: 15

cdr3_aa: CASSFYRGVSTDTQYF
v_call: TRBV27
cdr3_length: 16

cdr3_aa: CASSARDRGTTQYF
v_call: TRBV7-2
cdr3_length: 14

cdr3_aa: CASSRTGTDTQYF
v_call: TRBV7-2
cdr3_length: 13

cdr3_aa: CASSSMDRGSYNSPLHF
v_call: TRBV19
cdr3_length: 17